This TCR beta chain originates from a study of T cells after yellow fever vaccination. The study, taken as a whole, reports: Abundant clonotypes (contaminants from the bulk population) could be present in FACS-sorted repertoires.

Conversion of TCR transcripts into cDNA relied on 5'RACE template switching, which added a universal primer site and UMIs. From the 5' RACE reads, TCRdb called clonotypes with MiXCR, one entry per CDR3 protein. The sample has more than 250,000 distinct CDR3 sequences, roughly 6.8% seen once. Notes on this clonotype: Its target is unknown.

The source is a man younger than 30 who received the YFV17D yellow fever vaccine. The specimen comprised PBMCs, sampled approximately 47 days after the first yellow fever vaccination.

This CDR3 is CAWSLGGSSYEQYF. The CDR3 region has the DNA TGTGCCTGGAGCCTAGGGGGAAGCTCCTACGAGCAGTACTTC. V is TRBV30 and J is TRBJ2-7; a weak D match, TRBD1 (6 bases). The CDR3 loop spans 14 amino acids. V lost 3 bases and J 0 bases, leaving 12 bases between the germline ends. The germline V gene encodes CDR1 GTSNPN and CDR2 SVGIG (reference sequence).